These 10 T cell receptor beta chains were all obtained from the same sample, sequenced in a study of cytomegalovirus exposure and HLA in healthy donors. The assay was immunoSEQ multiplex PCR, and TCRdb's table has in-frame clones only and misses some. The repertoire consists of about 360,000 clones, with 86% occurring once and the leading ten covering over 0.75%. Sequenced sample: PBMCs. Every receptor here comes from a woman aged 18-35 years in good health and CMV-seronegative.

J is TRBJ1-2 and V is TRBV19; tentative D call: TRBD1 (6 bases). From germline, CDR1 is LNHDA and CDR2 SQIVND (reference sequence). The CDR3 is 15 residues long. Trimming removed 6 bases from V and 8 bases from J, with 22 bases in between. The CDR3 sequence: CASSRIQGASYGYTF. Written as DNA, the CDR3 is TGTGCCAGTAGCCGTATACAGGGCGCCTCGTACGGCTACACCTTC.

The chain has TRBV27 and TRBJ2-7; D gene ambiguous. Per the germline V gene, CDR1 is MNHEY and CDR2 is SMNVEV (reference sequence). The CDR3 totals 12 residues. V gave up 3 bases and J gave up 4 bases, with 7 bases separating them. The CDR3 bases are TGTGCCAGCAGTTTCAACGGGTACGAGCAGTACTTC. This translates into CASSFNGYEQYF.

The rearrangement joins TRBV5-1 to TRBJ2-7; TRBD1 aligns across 8 bases. Germline-derived CDR1 and CDR2 are SGHRS and YFSETQ. The CDR3 is 14 residues long. After removal of 5 bases from V and 6 bases from J, the junction contained 10 bases not matched to a gene. CDR3 nucleotide sequence: TGCGCCAGCAGTGGGATGACAGGGGCCCCCGAGCAGTACTTC. Translation gives CASSGMTGAPEQYF. Drawing the rest from reference TRBV5-1 and TRBJ2-7, the complete variable domain is KAGVTQTPRYLIKTRGQQVTLSCSPISGHRSVSWYQQTPGQGLQFLFEYFSETQRNKGNFPGRFSGRQFSNSRSEMNVSTLELGDSALYLCASSGMTGAPEQYFGPGTRLTVT.

The chain employs TRBV6-1 and TRBJ2-7, with TRBD2 matching 13 bases. With 6 bases clipped from V and 0 bases from J, the junction kept 2 bases outside the gene matches. The CDR3 sequence is 15 residues long. The germline CDR1 and CDR2 sequences are MNHNS and SASEGT. CDR3 protein: CASSGLAGDSYEQYF. The DNA of the CDR3 is TGTGCCAGCAGCGGACTAGCGGGGGACTCCTACGAGCAGTACTTC.

The V gene is TRBV28, the J gene TRBJ2-7; D may be TRBD2 (5 bases). Trimming took off 8 bases at V and 0 bases at J, with 20 bases between the two ends. The CDR3 spans 16 residues. Germline assignment: CDR1 MDHEN and CDR2 SYDVKM. The CDR3 nucleotides read TGTGCCAGCCGGGGTTACAGTACCTCAAACTCCTACGAGCAGTACTTC. Protein sequence: CASRGYSTSNSYEQYF.

This clone has a single count. The rearrangement links TRBV11-2 to TRBJ2-1; D is possibly TRBD2 (5 bases). From germline, CDR1 is SGHAT and CDR2 FQNNGV. Trimming cost V 5 bases and J 2 bases, with 22 bases left between them. The CDR3 totals 18 residues. In nucleotides, the CDR3 is TGTGCCAGCAGCCGGCCGGGGATTTATCCTAAAACCTACAATGAGCAGTTCTTC. It codes for CASSRPGIYPKTYNEQFF.

This clone was recorded only once. The V gene is TRBV5-1, the J gene TRBJ2-5, with a tentative D call TRBD2 (6 bases). With 2 bases removed from V and 3 bases from J, the gap between germline ends came to 8 bases. The CDR3 contains 13 residues. Germline V gene sequence: CDR1 SGHRS, CDR2 YFSETQ. The CDR3 DNA follows: TGCGCCAGCAGCTTCGGAGGGGAAGAGACCCAGTACTTC. It translates to CASSFGGEETQYF.

The chain carries TRBV4-1 and TRBJ2-2; TRBD2 matches 7 bases. Germline V CDR1 and CDR2: MGHRA, YSYEKL. The trim removed 3 bases at V and 7 bases at J, leaving 11 bases unmatched. The CDR3 covers 16 residues. The CDR3 loop is CASSQLADLGDGELFF. Written as DNA, the CDR3 is TGCGCCAGCAGCCAGCTAGCGGACCTCGGGGACGGGGAGCTGTTTTTT.

This chain joins TRBV4-1 and TRBJ1-4; 9 bases fit TRBD1. The CDR3 totals 16 residues. Per germline, CDR1 MGHRA and CDR2 YSYEKL. V shed 6 bases and J 3 bases; nucleotides not matched to a gene: 8. DNA of the CDR3: TGCGCCAGCAGATATATTACAGGGGGCTCTAATGAAAAACTGTTTTTT. This gives the protein CASRYITGGSNEKLFF.

V and J are TRBV5-1 and TRBJ2-3, with TRBD1 as a possible D gene (5 bases). Trimming left V 4 bases short and J 5 bases short, with 14 bases between. From germline, CDR1 is SGHRS and CDR2 YFSETQ. CDR3 size: 14 residues. CDR3 coding DNA: TGCGCCAGCAGCCCCAGGGTTGATAAAGATACGCAGTATTTT. It is translated as CASSPRVDKDTQYF. The whole variable domain, remainder taken from reference TRBV5-1 and TRBJ2-3, is KAGVTQTPRYLIKTRGQQVTLSCSPISGHRSVSWYQQTPGQGLQFLFEYFSETQRNKGNFPGRFSGRQFSNSRSEMNVSTLELGDSALYLCASSPRVDKDTQYFGPGTRLTVL.